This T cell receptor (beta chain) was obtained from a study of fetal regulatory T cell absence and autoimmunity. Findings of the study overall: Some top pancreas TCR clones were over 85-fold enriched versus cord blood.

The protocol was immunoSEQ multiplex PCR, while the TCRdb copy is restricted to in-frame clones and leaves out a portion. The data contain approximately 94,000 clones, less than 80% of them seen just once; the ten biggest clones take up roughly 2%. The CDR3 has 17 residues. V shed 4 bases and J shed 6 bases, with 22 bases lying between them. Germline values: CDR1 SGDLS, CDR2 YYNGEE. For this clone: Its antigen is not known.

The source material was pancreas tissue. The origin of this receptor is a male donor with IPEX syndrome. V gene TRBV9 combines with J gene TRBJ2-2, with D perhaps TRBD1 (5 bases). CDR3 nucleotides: TGTGCCAGCAGCTCCACTTTCCTACGGAAGGGGTCCGGGGAGCTGTTTTTT. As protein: CASSSTFLRKGSGELFF.